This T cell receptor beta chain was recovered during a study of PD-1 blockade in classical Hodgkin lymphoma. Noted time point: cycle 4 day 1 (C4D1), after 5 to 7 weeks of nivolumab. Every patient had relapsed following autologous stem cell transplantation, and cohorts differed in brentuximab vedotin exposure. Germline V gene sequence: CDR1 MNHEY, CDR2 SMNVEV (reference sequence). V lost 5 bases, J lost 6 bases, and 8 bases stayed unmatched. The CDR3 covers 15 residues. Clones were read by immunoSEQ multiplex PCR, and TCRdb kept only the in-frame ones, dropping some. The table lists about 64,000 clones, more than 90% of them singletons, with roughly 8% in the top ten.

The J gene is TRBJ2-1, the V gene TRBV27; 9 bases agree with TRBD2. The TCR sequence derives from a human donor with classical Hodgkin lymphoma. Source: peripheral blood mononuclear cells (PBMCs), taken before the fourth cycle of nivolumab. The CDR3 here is CASSILSGGINEQFF. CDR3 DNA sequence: TGTGCCAGCAGTATTCTTAGCGGGGGCATCAATGAGCAGTTCTTC.